The 32 T cell receptor beta chains below were found in one sample sequenced in a study of blood T cell repertoires in COVID-19. Produced via immunoSEQ multiplex PCR; TCRdb's table is partial and in-frame only. This sample has fewer than 500,000 clones; approximately 86% occur once, and the top ten carry under 0.75%. Sequenced input: PBMCs or T cells enriched from blood (not recorded which). The receptors stem from a woman between 18 and 30 years old who had recovered from COVID-19.

With regard to this clone: This CDR3 is also generated by other DNA sequences in the sample. DNA for the CDR3: TGCGCCAGCAGCCTGAGCTCTGGAAACACCATATATTTT. It yields the protein CASSLSSGNTIYF. This chain uses TRBV5-1 with TRBJ1-3; D call uncertain. The CDR3 contains 13 residues. CDR1 and CDR2 (germline): SGHRS, YFSETQ. V lost 4 bases to trimming and J lost 0 bases, with 5 bases between them. The entire variable domain, with the rest obtained from reference TRBV5-1 and TRBJ1-3, is as follows: KAGVTQTPRYLIKTRGQQVTLSCSPISGHRSVSWYQQTPGQGLQFLFEYFSETQRNKGNFPGRFSGRQFSNSRSEMNVSTLELGDSALYLCASSLSSGNTIYFGEGSWLTVV.

CDR3 in DNA: TGTGCCAGTAGTATAAGTGGAGGGGGCGCTTCTGAAGCTTTCTTT. Residues: CASSISGGGASEAFF. The J gene is TRBJ1-1, the V gene TRBV19, with 7 bases that match TRBD1. V gave up 2 bases and J gave up 6 bases; unmatched junction bases: 9. There are 15 residues in the CDR3. Germline V gene sequence: CDR1 LNHDA, CDR2 SQIVND (reference sequence).

V and J are TRBV5-4 and TRBJ1-1; D remains ambiguous. This CDR3 region has 13 residues. CDR1 is SGHNT, CDR2 YYREEE, per germline (reference sequence). V gave up 0 bases and J gave up 3 bases, with 6 bases separating them. CDR3 amino acids: CASSLEQYTEAFF. CDR3 coding DNA: TGTGCCAGCAGCTTGGAACAATACACTGAAGCTTTCTTT.

V gene TRBV6-5 combines with J gene TRBJ1-1, with 8 positions matching TRBD1. Germline CDR1 is MNHEY and CDR2 is SVGAGI. This CDR3 is 15 amino acids long. With V trimmed by 4 bases and J by 4 bases, 8 bases remained unmatched. The CDR3 reads CASSSPGTGTTEAFF. The CDR3 DNA is TGTGCCAGCAGTTCCCCCGGGACAGGCACCACTGAAGCTTTCTTT.

The CDR3 sequence is CAGRLAGDYEQYF. CDR3 coding DNA: TGTGCAGGGCGGCTAGCGGGGGACTACGAGCAGTACTTC. This chain joins TRBV6-5 and TRBJ2-7, with TRBD2 matching over 10 bases. The CDR3 consists of 13 residues. Germline V gives CDR1 MNHEY, CDR2 SVGAGI.

This clone was detected only a few times. The rearrangement links TRBV7-9 to TRBJ1-2; no definite D call. V was cut by 5 bases and J by 1 base, with 8 bases left in between. Germline lookup yields CDR1 SEHNR and CDR2 FQNEAQ (reference sequence). CDR3 length: 13 amino acids. The CDR3, as DNA: TGTGCCAGCAGCCGATTTAGTAACTATGGCTACACCTTC. This gives the protein CASSRFSNYGYTF.

This clone was picked up a small number of times. This rearrangement joins TRBV7-9 to TRBJ2-7; D perhaps matches TRBD1 (5 bases). The CDR3 contains 15 residues. Germline V gene sequence: CDR1 SEHNR, CDR2 FQNEAQ (reference sequence). Trimming took 5 bases from V and 0 from J, leaving 14 bases between them. The CDR3, as DNA: TGTGCCAGCAGCGCCCCGGACATCGGCTCCTACGAGCAGTACTTC. Translation gives CASSAPDIGSYEQYF. Drawing the rest from reference TRBV7-9 and TRBJ2-7, the complete variable domain is DTGVSQNPRHKITKRGQNVTFRCDPISEHNRLYWYRQTLGQGPEFLTYFQNEAQLEKSRLLSDRFSAERPKGSFSTLEIQRTEQGDSAMYLCASSAPDIGSYEQYFGPGTRLTVT.

The V gene is TRBV2, the J gene TRBJ1-2; 8 bases map to TRBD1. Germline V gene data show CDR1 as SNHLY and CDR2 as FYNNEI. This CDR3 spans 15 amino acids. The V gene end was trimmed by 5 bases and the J gene end by 0 bases; junction bases not matched to a gene: 5. CDR3: CASSRGQAANYGYTF. In nucleotides, the CDR3 is TGTGCCAGCAGTAGGGGACAGGCAGCTAACTATGGCTACACCTTC.

J is TRBJ2-5 and V is TRBV4-1, with 12 positions matching TRBD2. The germline V gene encodes CDR1 MGHRA and CDR2 YSYEKL. This CDR3 region has 17 residues. With 3 bases clipped from V and 1 base from J, the junction kept 6 bases outside the gene matches. The CDR3 DNA is TGCGCCAGCAGCCAGGCTCTAGCGGGGGGGCTCCAAGAGACCCAGTACTTC. This gives the protein CASSQALAGGLQETQYF.

The rearrangement uses TRBV7-9 and TRBJ2-6; a possible D gene is TRBD1 (5 bases). Trimming took 5 bases from V and 4 from J, leaving 24 bases between them. CDR3 size: 19 residues. Germline V gene sequence: CDR1 SEHNR, CDR2 FQNEAQ (reference sequence). CDR3 amino acids: CASSTQKARVSSGANVLTF. In DNA form, the CDR3 reads TGTGCCAGCAGCACGCAAAAGGCCAGGGTTTCGTCGGGGGCCAACGTCCTGACTTTC.

The chain has TRBV29-1 and TRBJ1-2; D uncertain. The CDR3 has 16 residues. Germline V gene sequence: CDR1 SQVTM, CDR2 ANQGSEA. Trimming took off 3 bases at V and 4 bases at J, with 21 bases between the two ends. CDR3 nucleotides: TGCAGCGTTGATAATAGCCAGCGAGGCCCCTCCTATGGCTACACCTTC. This gives the protein CSVDNSQRGPSYGYTF.

This clone was seen only a few times. The rearrangement joins TRBV2 to TRBJ2-1, with 15 bases lining up with TRBD2. V lost 7 bases to trimming and J lost 14 bases; unmatched junction nucleotides: 9. Germline values: CDR1 SNHLY, CDR2 FYNNEI. CDR3 length equals 14 residues. DNA of the CDR3: TGTGCCAGCAAGTGGACTAGCGGGGGGGCTCCGGAGTTCTTC. Encoded protein: CASKWTSGGAPEFF. Drawing the rest from reference TRBV2 and TRBJ2-1, the complete variable domain is EPEVTQTPSHQVTQMGQEVILRCVPISNHLYFYWYRQILGQKVEFLVSFYNNEISEKSEIFDDQFSVERPDGSNFTLKIRSTKLEDSAMYFCASKWTSGGAPEFFGPGTRLTVL.

The chain is built from TRBV28 and TRBJ1-1; D possibly corresponds to TRBD1 (6 bases). The CDR3 consists of 14 residues. Germline V lookup: CDR1 MDHEN, CDR2 SYDVKM. Trimming left V 3 bases short and J 6 bases short, with 14 bases between. The CDR3 bases are TGTGCCAGCAGTTTGAGGGGGTTGGGCGCTGAAGCTTTCTTT. It yields the protein CASSLRGLGAEAFF.

The chain carries TRBV15 and TRBJ1-5, with D unclear. Germline CDR1 is LNHNV and CDR2 is YYDKDF (reference sequence). CDR3 size: 14 residues. With 1 base removed from V and 3 bases from J, the gap between germline ends came to 7 bases. CDR3 sequence reads: CATSRGKNNQPQHF. The CDR3 region has the DNA TGTGCCACCAGCAGAGGTAAAAACAATCAGCCCCAGCATTTT. Full variable domain (missing parts from reference TRBV15 and TRBJ1-5): DAMVIQNPRYQVTQFGKPVTLSCSQTLNHNVMYWYQQKSSQAPKLLFHYYDKDFNNEADTPDNFQSRRPNTSFCFLDIRSPGLGDTAMYLCATSRGKNNQPQHFGDGTRLSIL.

The V gene is TRBV7-2, the J gene TRBJ1-5, with D uncertain. From germline, CDR1 is SGHTA and CDR2 FQGNSA. Trimming pared 4 bases from V and 7 bases from J, leaving 14 bases between. CDR3 length: 14 amino acids. The DNA of the CDR3 is TGTGCCAGCAGCTCCGAAATCTGGGAGCAGCCCCAGCATTTT. It yields the protein CASSSEIWEQPQHF.

CDR3 protein: CASSNFQGAGEKLFF. CDR3 bases: TGTGCCAGCAGTAACTTTCAGGGGGCCGGGGAAAAACTGTTTTTT. The chain has TRBV27 and TRBJ1-4, with 8 bases fitting TRBD1. The V segment lost 5 bases and the J segment 8 bases; nucleotides outside the gene matches: 10. Germline V gene sequence: CDR1 MNHEY, CDR2 SMNVEV (reference sequence). The CDR3 is 15 residues long.

The chain uses TRBV2 and TRBJ1-4, with 9 nucleotides matching TRBD1. V shed 6 bases and J 4 bases; nucleotides not matched to a gene: 6. This CDR3 region has 15 residues. From germline, CDR1 is SNHLY and CDR2 FYNNEI. The CDR3 loop reads CASSLGQGNNEKLFF. For the CDR3, the DNA is TGTGCCAGCAGCCTAGGACAGGGGAATAATGAAAAACTGTTTTTT.

This sequence joins TRBV2 and TRBJ2-7, with D hard to call. The CDR3 sequence is 15 residues long. With 3 bases removed from V and 2 bases from J, the gap between germline ends came to 14 bases. Per germline, CDR1 SNHLY and CDR2 FYNNEI. The chain's CDR3 is CASSDFKWSAYEQYF. The CDR3 nucleotides read TGTGCCAGCAGTGACTTTAAGTGGTCAGCCTACGAGCAGTACTTC.

The chain employs TRBV9 and TRBJ1-1; D might be TRBD1 (5 bases). This CDR3 region has 14 residues. Germline V gene data show CDR1 as SGDLS and CDR2 as YYNGEE. Trimming pared 0 bases from V and 0 bases from J, leaving 6 bases between. The CDR3 region is CASSVGRVNTEAFF. In nucleotides, the CDR3 is TGTGCCAGCAGCGTAGGCAGGGTGAACACTGAAGCTTTCTTT.

This chain connects TRBV2 to TRBJ1-1; 7 bases align to TRBD1. This CDR3 contains 15 residues. Germline V CDR1 and CDR2: SNHLY, FYNNEI. J was trimmed by 0 bases and V by 6 bases; bases with no gene match: 7. The CDR3 sequence is CASSPGTDMNTEAFF. CDR3 sequence (DNA): TGTGCCAGCAGCCCAGGGACAGACATGAACACTGAAGCTTTCTTT. Supplemented by reference TRBV2 and TRBJ1-1, the full variable domain reads EPEVTQTPSHQVTQMGQEVILRCVPISNHLYFYWYRQILGQKVEFLVSFYNNEISEKSEIFDDQFSVERPDGSNFTLKIRSTKLEDSAMYFCASSPGTDMNTEAFFGQGTRLTVV.

This clone has just one count. This chain uses TRBV5-1 with TRBJ2-1; D is possibly TRBD1 (6 bases). CDR1 and CDR2 from the germline V gene are SGHRS and YFSETQ. The CDR3 contains 18 residues. V was trimmed by 0 bases and J by 0 bases, leaving 16 bases between them. The CDR3 nucleotides read TGCGCCAGCAGCTTGGGAGGGGGTGGTTTCAGCTCCTACAATGAGCAGTTCTTC. It yields the protein CASSLGGGGFSSYNEQFF. The full variable domain, its missing parts supplied by reference TRBV5-1 and TRBJ2-1, is KAGVTQTPRYLIKTRGQQVTLSCSPISGHRSVSWYQQTPGQGLQFLFEYFSETQRNKGNFPGRFSGRQFSNSRSEMNVSTLELGDSALYLCASSLGGGGFSSYNEQFFGPGTRLTVL.

The gene calls are TRBV5-6 and TRBJ2-7; perhaps TRBD1 as D (7 bases). The germline gives CDR1 SGHDT, CDR2 YYEEEE. The V end was cut by 4 bases, the J end by 4 bases, with 9 bases between. CDR3 length: 12 residues. The CDR3 DNA reads TGTGCCAGCAGCCCAGGGGGGTACGAGCAGTACTTC. It translates to CASSPGGYEQYF.

This chain connects TRBV7-2 to TRBJ2-7; maybe TRBD1 (6 bases). Trimming left V 4 bases short and J 4 bases short, with 17 bases between. Per the germline V gene, CDR1 is SGHTA and CDR2 is FQGNSA. The CDR3 spans 15 residues. The CDR3 region is CASSSLRGYYYEQYF. CDR3 DNA sequence: TGTGCCAGCAGCTCGTTAAGGGGGTATTATTACGAGCAGTACTTC.

The J gene is TRBJ2-1, the V gene TRBV24-1; 7 nucleotides line up with TRBD1. Germline trimming cut 3 bases from V and 6 bases from J; bases unmatched to any gene: 16. The CDR3 has 18 amino acids. Germline CDR1 reads KGHDR; CDR2 reads SFDVKD. CDR3 bases: TGTGCCACCAGTGATGCCAAGACAGGGTCCTGGGAACCCAATGAGCAGTTCTTC. As protein: CATSDAKTGSWEPNEQFF.

A few counts support this clone. This chain joins TRBV7-9 and TRBJ1-2; 9 nucleotides agree with TRBD1. The germline V gene has CDR1 SEHNR and CDR2 FQNEAQ (reference sequence). The CDR3 has 14 residues. Trimming at V came to 5 bases and at J to 8 bases, leaving 9 bases not matched to a gene. CDR3 sequence reads: CASSQGQGFGGYTF. CDR3 in DNA: TGTGCCAGCAGCCAAGGACAGGGGTTCGGAGGCTACACCTTC.

CDR3 DNA sequence: TGTGCCAGCAAATTGCGCCAACACTATGGCTACACCTTC. This sequence encodes CASKLRQHYGYTF. The chain combines TRBV5-6 with TRBJ1-2; no clear D. The length of the CDR3 is 13 residues. Germline CDR1 and CDR2: SGHDT and YYEEEE. V lost 6 bases and J lost 3, with 12 bases in between.

This chain links TRBV10-3 with TRBJ1-1, with D uncertain. The CDR3 is made up of 12 amino acids. Looked up from germline, CDR1 is ENHRY and CDR2 is SYGVKD. The ends were cut back, 6 bases at V and 7 bases at J, with 12 bases in the middle. CDR3 bases: TGTGCCATCAGAGGAGCCGGCTTTGAAGCTTTCTTT. This codes for CAIRGAGFEAFF.

The gene calls are TRBV4-1 and TRBJ1-2; no firm D call. CDR3 length equals 12 residues. Germline assignment: CDR1 MGHRA and CDR2 YSYEKL. Between the trimmed V and J ends, which lost 1 base and 6 bases, there was a span of 6 bases. CDR3 sequence reads: CASSQVGDGYTF. The CDR3 nucleotides read TGCGCCAGCAGCCAAGTGGGAGATGGCTACACCTTC.

The chain joins TRBV5-6 to TRBJ2-7; tentative D call: TRBD2 (5 bases). V lost 3 bases, J lost 3 bases, and 16 bases lay in between. The CDR3 extends over 15 amino acids. The V gene's germline CDR1 is SGHDT and CDR2 YYEEEE. The CDR3 reads CASSSLGSTYYEQYF. CDR3 bases: TGTGCCAGCAGCTCTCTAGGGAGCACCTACTACGAGCAGTACTTC.

The table lists this clone with a count of one. The chain is built from TRBV10-3 and TRBJ2-3, with 10 bases aligning to TRBD2. Trimming at V came to 8 bases and at J to 1 base, leaving 3 bases not matched to a gene. The CDR3 contains 14 residues. Germline CDR1 reads ENHRY; CDR2 reads SYGVKD. The DNA for the CDR3 is TGTGCCATCGGGACTAGCGAAGGCACAGATACGCAGTATTTT. This sequence encodes CAIGTSEGTDTQYF.

The V gene is TRBV9, the J gene TRBJ2-1; TRBD2 aligns across 8 bases. The CDR3 consists of 15 residues. Germline values: CDR1 SGDLS, CDR2 YYNGEE. With V trimmed by 4 bases and J by 2 bases, 5 bases remained unmatched. The CDR3 bases are TGTGCCAGCAGCCTAAGCGGGGGCCCCTACAATGAGCAGTTCTTC. It is translated as CASSLSGGPYNEQFF. Based on the CDR3 plus reference TRBV9 and TRBJ2-1, the full variable domain is DSGVTQTPKHLITATGQRVTLRCSPRSGDLSVYWYQQSLDQGLQFLIQYYNGEERAKGNILERFSAQQFPDLHSELNLSSLELGDSALYFCASSLSGGPYNEQFFGPGTRLTVL.

The chain combines TRBV5-1 with TRBJ2-1; 7 nucleotides align to TRBD2. CDR1 and CDR2 from the germline V gene are SGHRS and YFSETQ. V gave up 4 bases and J gave up 5 bases; unmatched junction bases: 12. This CDR3 has 16 residues. CDR3 sequence reads: CASSPLTSSVNNEQFF. CDR3 sequence (DNA): TGCGCCAGCAGCCCCCTGACTAGCTCAGTCAACAATGAGCAGTTCTTC.